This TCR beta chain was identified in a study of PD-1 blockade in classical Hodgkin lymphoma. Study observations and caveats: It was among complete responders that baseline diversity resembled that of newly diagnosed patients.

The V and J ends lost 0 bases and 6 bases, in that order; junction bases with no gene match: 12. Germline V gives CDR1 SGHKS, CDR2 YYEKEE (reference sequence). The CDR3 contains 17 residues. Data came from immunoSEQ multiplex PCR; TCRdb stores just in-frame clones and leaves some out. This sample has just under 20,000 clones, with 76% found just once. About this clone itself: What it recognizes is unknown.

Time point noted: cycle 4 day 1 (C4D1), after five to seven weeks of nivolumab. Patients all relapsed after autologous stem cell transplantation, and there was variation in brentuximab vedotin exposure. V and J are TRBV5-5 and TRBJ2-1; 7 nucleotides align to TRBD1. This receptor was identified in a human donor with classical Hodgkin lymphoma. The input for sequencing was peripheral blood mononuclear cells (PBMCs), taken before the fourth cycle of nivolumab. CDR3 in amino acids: CASSLELGGASRNEQFF. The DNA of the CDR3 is TGTGCCAGCAGCTTGGAATTAGGGGGCGCTTCGCGCAATGAGCAGTTCTTC.